This T cell receptor (beta chain) was sequenced for a study of tumor-infiltrating lymphocytes in primary liver carcinoma. In the study overall: The cohort consisted of patients whose primary liver carcinoma was surgically resected. All patients, whether men or women, fell within 30 to 69 years of age. Study outcomes and limitations: Whereas tumor region pairs overlapped more, tumor-adjacent and tumor-blood pairs overlapped less.

Unsorted whole blood served as the source of blood RNA, and germline DNA was extracted as well. Chronic HBV infection was present, with no prior treatment. Germline CDR1 reads MDHEN; CDR2 reads SYDVKM. This CDR3 is 15 amino acids long. With 2 bases removed from V and 2 bases from J, the gap between germline ends came to 11 bases. Reverse transcription of 450 to 500 ng total RNA with a constant-region primer produced TCR beta cDNA. Slightly modified ARM-PCR with three nested multiplex PCR rounds yielded TCR beta libraries. TRBV1-TRBV30 forward primers and a C-beta reverse primer were used in the first two PCR rounds, which each ran for about 10 cycles. In TCRdb, the multiplex PCR reads were re-called with MiXCR into one record per CDR3 protein. This sample has 150,000 to 200,000 distinct CDR3 sequences, with approximately 64% found just once. This clonotype appeared a few times. Its specificity is not known.

The TCR originated in a woman aged 60 to 75 with primary liver carcinoma and hepatitis B virus infection. The source material was peripheral blood. The V gene is TRBV28, the J gene TRBJ2-3; D remains ambiguous. The CDR3 is CASSLARFPTDTQYF. CDR3 bases: TGTGCCAGCAGTTTAGCCCGCTTCCCCACAGATACGCAGTATTTT.